One sample yielded the 3 T cell receptor beta chains listed below, sequenced in a study of blood T cell repertoires in COVID-19. Sequenced by immunoSEQ multiplex PCR; TCRdb stores in-frame clones only, minus some. The top ten hold around 4.9% of the sample, which has some 190,000 clones, 80% to 90% seen once. The source material was peripheral blood. These receptors originate from a woman aged 80 or over with acute or convalescent COVID-19.

The chain joins TRBV18 to TRBJ1-3; TRBD1 aligns across 8 bases. This CDR3 has 15 amino acids. V was clipped by 3 bases and J by 0 bases; unmatched bases: 1. In germline, CDR1 is KGHSH, CDR2 LQKENI. The CDR3 is CASSPGTGSGNTIYF. CDR3 coding DNA: TGTGCCAGCTCACCCGGGACAGGCTCTGGAAACACCATATATTTT.

This clone was found a few times. CDR3 sequence (DNA): TGTGCCAGCTCACCATTCGAGGGTCCCAACACTGAAGCTTTCTTT. It translates to CASSPFEGPNTEAFF. The chain carries TRBV18 and TRBJ1-1; the D is unclear. Germline-derived CDR1 and CDR2 are KGHSH and LQKENI. The CDR3 totals 15 residues. V dropped 2 bases and J dropped 2 bases, with 12 bases sitting between them.

The chain uses TRBV6-5 and TRBJ1-2; D possibly corresponds to TRBD1 (6 bases). The germline gives CDR1 MNHEY, CDR2 SVGAGI. The V gene lost 8 bases and the J gene lost 8 bases, with 15 bases spanning the gap. This CDR3 spans 12 amino acids. The CDR3 region is CASFSLGGGYTF. Written as DNA, the CDR3 is TGTGCCAGCTTCTCCCTAGGGGGAGGCTACACCTTC.